This T cell receptor beta chain was sequenced during a study of blood T cell repertoires in COVID-19. Study at large: COVID-19 samples collected from the United States, Italy and Spain covered acute and convalescent phases. From T cells, B-cell-depleted T cells, or PBMCs came the material, which was cDNA or gDNA.

V was pared by 2 bases and J by 4 bases, with 14 bases between. The CDR3 has 16 amino acids. CDR1 is LGHNA and CDR2 is YSLEER in the germline V gene. As handled by the study authors: The assay estimated nucleated cells by amplifying reference gene primers. Repertoires were generated with immunoSEQ multiplex PCR, while TCRdb's copy carries only in-frame clones and drops some. The DNA was the basis for D and trimming; V, J and clone size are from that table. The sample contains about 170,000 clones, almost 85% of which appear only once. This clonotype was obtained from a young man with active or convalescent COVID-19. The sample consisted of peripheral blood. The chain combines TRBV4-3 with TRBJ2-2, with D perhaps matching TRBD1 (5 bases). CDR3 nucleotide sequence: TGCGCCAGCAGCCAACCCCTGACAGCTGGCACCGGGGAGCTGTTTTTT. Its protein product is CASSQPLTAGTGELFF.